This T cell receptor beta chain was recovered during a study of T cell repertoires in cytomegalovirus infection. Across the study: Matching HLA type, along with CMV infection, was indicated by public TCR beta signatures.

About this clonotype itself: The target antigen is unknown.

TCRdb called the reads again in MiXCR, with one record for every CDR3 protein. This table holds roughly 130,000 distinct CDR3 sequences, roughly 25% found once. Study observations and caveats: Clonotype analysis showed dominance of the ex vivo response by HLA-C-restricted CMV-specific TCR beta clonotypes. Carriage of CMV together with the relevant HLA was identifiable through cumulative public TCR beta family frequency.

The TCR originated in a human donor in good health (CMV status not recorded). Some clones in this sample may be carry-over from other donors' samples. The material sequenced was PBMCs, sequenced either directly or after in vitro stimulation (not recorded which).

The CDR3 DNA reads as TGTGCCAGTAGTATAGCCGTGGGGCTGGACAATGAGCAGTTCTTC. As protein: CASSIAVGLDNEQFF. The genes are TRBV19 and TRBJ2-1; a possible D gene is TRBD1 (5 bases). V was shortened by 1 base and J by 5 bases, with 12 bases between the two germline ends. CDR3 length: 15 amino acids. Looked up from germline, CDR1 is LNHDA and CDR2 is SQIVND (reference sequence).